This T cell receptor (beta chain) was recovered during a study of cytomegalovirus exposure and HLA in healthy donors. The PCR ran on 60 Vbeta and 13 Jbeta primers. Sequencing used immunoSEQ multiplex PCR; TCRdb keeps in-frame clones, though not all of them. This sample has under 150,000 clones, with over 60% found just once. V was cut by 4 bases and J by 3 bases, with 22 bases left in between. The CDR3 is 17 residues long. CDR1 and CDR2 from the germline V gene are LNHDA and SQIVND (reference sequence). This chain links TRBV19 with TRBJ2-7; tentatively, D is TRBD1 (6 bases). The sample consisted of PBMCs. The sequence was obtained from a man aged 25 to 45 in good health and CMV-seropositive. The CDR3: CASSSRTGNRGNYEQYF. In DNA form, the CDR3 reads TGTGCCAGTAGTAGCCGAACAGGGAACCGTGGGAACTACGAGCAGTACTTC.